This T cell receptor beta chain appears in the sequencing data of a study of blood T cell repertoires in COVID-19. In the study overall: COVID-19 samples from acute and convalescent phases originated in the United States, Italy and Spain. Nucleic acid was either cDNA or gDNA, and it came from T cells, B-cell-depleted T cells, or PBMCs.

Per the original data handling: Reference gene primer amplification gave nucleated cell count estimates. Assay: immunoSEQ multiplex PCR; the TCRdb copy retains only in-frame clones and omits some. V and J calls and clone size follow that table, whereas D and trimming were derived from the DNA. Of tens of thousands of clones detected, approximately 87% appear once; the ten largest clones hold almost 4%. V trimming: 6 bases; J trimming: 2 bases; junction bases outside the gene matches: 4. Germline values: CDR1 ENHRY, CDR2 SYGVKD. The CDR3 totals 15 residues. Material: peripheral blood. The sequence came from a human donor in a cohort sampled during active COVID-19. The gene calls are TRBV10-3 and TRBJ2-5, with TRBD2 matching 12 bases. Written as DNA, the CDR3 is TGTGCCATCAGATCTAGCGGGGGGGTTCAAGAGACCCAGTACTTC. Protein product: CAIRSSGGVQETQYF.